Listed here are 32 T cell receptor beta chains from one sample, sequenced in a study of blood T cells in healthy people across ages. The second PCR ran about 7 to 12 cycles with a sample-barcoded 5' primer and J-beta primers. TCRdb redid the calling of the 5' RACE reads with MiXCR, one entry per CDR3 protein. The data hold 780,000 or so distinct CDR3 sequences, with roughly 25% observed a single time. The sample was also linked to a second study, of T cells of mothers and their children.

Sequencing was performed on blood. The receptors were gathered from a boy between 10 and 17 years old in good health.

As DNA, the CDR3 is TGTGCCAGCACCATCCGGGGGCGGGAGGGCCTGAAGACCCAGTACTTC. Amino acids: CASTIRGREGLKTQYF. This chain connects TRBV9 to TRBJ2-5; 9 nucleotides match TRBD2. Trimming removed 6 bases from V and 6 bases from J; junction bases left unmatched: 15. The germline gives CDR1 SGDLS, CDR2 YYNGEE. The length of the CDR3 is 16 residues.

This chain's CDR3 is CASSCGAFF. The CDR3 DNA follows: TGTGCCAGCAGCTGTGGGGCTTTCTTT. The rearrangement uses TRBV13 and TRBJ1-1; no firm D call. The CDR3 is 9 residues long. The V end was cut by 4 bases, the J end by 11 bases, with 5 bases between. Germline-derived CDR1 and CDR2 are PRHDT and FYEKMQ (reference sequence).

DNA for the CDR3: TGTGCCAGCAGCTTGGTGAAGATGGACTACCAAGAGACCCAGTACTTC. It translates to CASSLVKMDYQETQYF. The rearrangement joins TRBV5-6 to TRBJ2-5; weak D call: TRBD2 (5 bases). CDR3 length equals 16 residues. Deletions cut 0 bases from V and 0 bases from J, with 12 bases between. Looked up from germline, CDR1 is SGHDT and CDR2 is YYEEEE.

This chain uses TRBV4-1 with TRBJ2-7; D is possibly TRBD2 (6 bases). The V gene's germline CDR1 is MGHRA and CDR2 YSYEKL. The CDR3 spans 14 residues. Trimming left V 3 bases short and J 7 bases short, with 16 bases between. The CDR3 protein is CASSQRTHGGEQYF. The CDR3 bases are TGCGCCAGCAGCCAGAGGACGCACGGAGGGGAGCAGTACTTC.

This chain uses TRBV20-1 with TRBJ2-6; D call uncertain. Germline CDR1 and CDR2: DFQATT and SNEGSKA (reference sequence). This CDR3 is 14 amino acids long. V dropped 4 bases and J dropped 2 bases, with 9 bases sitting between them. The CDR3: CSAISVAGANVLTF. The CDR3 DNA sequence: TGCAGTGCTATCTCGGTGGCTGGGGCCAACGTCCTGACTTTC.

V gene TRBV6-1 combines with J gene TRBJ1-5; D not resolved. Germline lookup yields CDR1 MNHNS and CDR2 SASEGT. The CDR3 sequence is 15 residues long. The V gene lost 4 bases and the J gene lost 0 bases, with 10 bases spanning the gap. The CDR3 reads CASSGDWNSNQPQHF. CDR3 in DNA: TGTGCCAGCAGTGGAGACTGGAATAGCAATCAGCCCCAGCATTTT.

The chain recombines TRBV6-2 or TRBV6-3 with TRBJ1-1; 7 positions agree with TRBD1. The CDR3 is made up of 16 amino acids. V lost 4 bases to trimming and J lost 5 bases; unmatched junction nucleotides: 13. The V gene's germline CDR1 is MNHEY and CDR2 SVGEGT. The CDR3 spells CASSLIVRGPLTEAFF. CDR3 coding DNA: TGTGCCAGCAGTTTAATCGTGAGGGGGCCGTTAACTGAAGCTTTCTTT.

The V gene is TRBV5-1, the J gene TRBJ2-7; TRBD1 is a possible D gene (7 bases). Germline loops: CDR1 SGHRS, CDR2 YFSETQ. This CDR3 spans 15 amino acids. V was shortened by 6 bases and J by 0 bases, with 16 bases between the two germline ends. The CDR3 nucleotides read TGCGCCAGCACCTGGGGGGACAGAGACTCCTACGAGCAGTACTTC. Residues: CASTWGDRDSYEQYF. Complete variable domain (other parts from reference TRBV5-1 and TRBJ2-7): KAGVTQTPRYLIKTRGQQVTLSCSPISGHRSVSWYQQTPGQGLQFLFEYFSETQRNKGNFPGRFSGRQFSNSRSEMNVSTLELGDSALYLCASTWGDRDSYEQYFGPGTRLTVT.

V usage is TRBV4-3 and J usage is TRBJ2-4; D is uncertain. The CDR3 totals 9 residues. Trimming removed 0 bases from V and 16 bases from J, with 4 bases in between. Germline V gene data show CDR1 as LGHNA and CDR2 as YSLEER. CDR3 amino acids: CASSQDDYF. The CDR3 nucleotides are TGCGCCAGCAGCCAAGACGATTACTTC.

This clonotype appeared a few times. The V gene is TRBV9, the J gene TRBJ2-5; D is unresolved. Germline lookup yields CDR1 SGDLS and CDR2 YYNGEE. V lost 2 bases and J lost 7, with 6 bases in between. This CDR3 region has 11 residues. The CDR3 DNA reads as TGTGCCAGCAGCGTTGATGGGACCCAGTACTTC. It yields the protein CASSVDGTQYF.

The rearrangement links TRBV12-3 or TRBV12-4 to TRBJ2-5; 10 nucleotides match TRBD1. The last part of the DNA fits TRBJ2-7 better; the J call may be wrong. CDR3 length: 14 amino acids. The CDR3 here is CASSDRGRLYEQYF. The CDR3 region has the DNA TGTGCCAGCAGCGACAGGGGGCGGCTCTACGAGCAGTACTTC.

This chain's CDR3 is CASSPPTTGVVPYEQYF. For the CDR3, the DNA is TGTGCCAGCAGCCCTCCGACGACAGGGGTCGTACCCTACGAGCAGTACTTC. V and J are TRBV28 and TRBJ2-7; 8 positions match TRBD1. CDR1 and CDR2 from the germline V gene are MDHEN and SYDVKM. The ends lost 6 bases at V and 2 bases at J; junction bases unmatched: 15. The CDR3 runs to 17 residues.

This clonotype was counted only a few times. The chain uses TRBV28 and TRBJ2-5; TRBD1 matches 7 bases. The closer fit of TRBJ2-1 to the DNA end suggests the J call may be wrong. The CDR3 sequence is 13 residues long. CDR1 is MDHEN and CDR2 is SYDVKM in the germline V gene. CDR3 region: CASSLYRGLEQFF. CDR3 bases: TGTGCCAGCAGTTTGTACAGGGGCCTTGAGCAGTTCTTC.

The CDR3, as DNA: TGTGCCAGCAGTTTAGCGACAGGGGGGCACCACGAGCAGTACTTC. This codes for CASSLATGGHHEQYF. This sequence joins TRBV28 and TRBJ2-7; 9 bases fit TRBD1. There are 15 residues in the CDR3. Germline CDR1 MDHEN, CDR2 SYDVKM. The J segment lost 5 bases and the V segment lost 2 bases, leaving 7 bases of the junction unmatched.

At least ten counts were recorded for this clonotype. V usage is TRBV29-1 and J usage is TRBJ1-1; the D is unclear. CDR1 and CDR2 from the germline V gene are SQVTM and ANQGSEA. V was trimmed by 4 bases and J by 5 bases, leaving 11 bases between them. There are 12 residues in the CDR3. CDR3 amino acids: CSVGISKTEAFF. The DNA of the CDR3 is TGCAGCGTTGGTATTTCAAAGACTGAAGCTTTCTTT.

The chain recombines TRBV7-9 with TRBJ1-1, with a possible D match to TRBD1 (6 bases). Trimming cost V 6 bases and J 0 bases, with 23 bases left between them. This CDR3 spans 18 amino acids. CDR1 SEHNR and CDR2 FQNEAQ come from the germline V gene (reference sequence). CDR3 protein: CASSSCCQGSFVNTEAFF. CDR3 bases: TGTGCCAGCAGTTCTTGTTGTCAGGGGTCCTTCGTGAACACTGAAGCTTTCTTT.

This clonotype was seen a few times. The chain carries TRBV24-1 and TRBJ1-2; no clear D. The CDR3 contains 14 residues. The V end lost 1 base, the J end lost 2 bases, and 7 bases lay between the germline ends. The germline V gene encodes CDR1 KGHDR and CDR2 SFDVKD. CDR3 region: CATSDLGWNYGYTF. The DNA for the CDR3 is TGTGCCACCAGTGATTTAGGTTGGAACTATGGCTACACCTTC.

J is TRBJ1-4 and V is TRBV7-9; 9 bases map to TRBD1. This CDR3 region has 15 residues. Trimming removed 0 bases from V and 6 bases from J; junction bases left unmatched: 2. Germline values: CDR1 SEHNR, CDR2 FQNEAQ (reference sequence). In nucleotides, the CDR3 is TGTGCCAGCAGCTTAGCGGGACAGGGATATGAAAAACTGTTTTTT. Translating it yields CASSLAGQGYEKLFF.

This clonotype has ten or more counts. The genes are TRBV29-1 and TRBJ2-4; D is perhaps TRBD1 or TRBD2 (5 bases each). The CDR3 is 18 residues long. CDR1 and CDR2 from the germline V gene are SQVTM and ANQGSEA. V lost 6 bases to trimming and J lost 1 base, with 25 bases between them. The CDR3 DNA is TGCAGCGTCTACCGGAAGGACCCGGGGCTCATGGCCAAAAACATTCAGTACTTC. It is translated as CSVYRKDPGLMAKNIQYF. Full variable domain (rest looked up from reference TRBV29-1 and TRBJ2-4): SAVISQKPSRDICQRGTSLTIQCQVDSQVTMMFWYRQQPGQSLTLIATANQGSEATYESGFVIDKFPISRPNLTFSTLTVSNMSPEDSSIYLCSVYRKDPGLMAKNIQYFGAGTRLSVL.

This chain uses TRBV4-3 with TRBJ1-2; no definite D call. The CDR3 sequence is 14 residues long. V was pared by 0 bases and J by 4 bases, with 9 bases between. In germline, CDR1 is LGHNA, CDR2 YSLEER. CDR3 amino acids: CASSQDSDSYGYTF. The CDR3 region has the DNA TGCGCCAGCAGCCAAGATTCCGATTCCTATGGCTACACCTTC.

This clonotype was counted only a few times. CDR3 sequence reads: CSVDWDSQFSYEQYF. The DNA of the CDR3 is TGCAGCGTTGATTGGGACAGCCAATTTTCCTACGAGCAGTACTTC. V gene TRBV29-1 combines with J gene TRBJ2-5, with TRBD1 matching 7 bases. The J call may be faulty, since TRBJ2-7 better matches the DNA end. Germline CDR1 is SQVTM and CDR2 is ANQGSEA. This CDR3 region has 15 residues.

The sample holds a few counts of this clonotype. The chain links TRBV6-2 or TRBV6-3 to TRBJ2-7; D not resolved. Germline values: CDR1 MNHEY, CDR2 SVGEGT. The V end lost 8 bases, the J end lost 0 bases, and 8 bases lay between the germline ends. There are 12 residues in the CDR3. The CDR3 sequence: CASGIVSYEQYF. DNA for the CDR3: TGTGCCAGCGGGATCGTCTCCTACGAGCAGTACTTC.

The gene calls are TRBV6-5 and TRBJ2-7; D call uncertain. This CDR3 is 15 amino acids long. Germline V gene lookup returns CDR1 MNHEY and CDR2 SVGAGI. Trimming took 5 bases from V and 0 from J, leaving 14 bases between them. Here the CDR3 DNA reads TGTGCCAGCAGTCCTTCCCTGACGGACTCCTACGAGCAGTACTTC. Protein: CASSPSLTDSYEQYF.

This clonotype was seen at least ten times. The CDR3 is CASQPRDPSYNEQFF. CDR3 in DNA: TGTGCCAGCCAACCGAGGGACCCCTCCTACAATGAGCAGTTCTTC. The rearrangement joins TRBV2 to TRBJ2-1; tentatively, D is TRBD1 or TRBD2 (5 bases each). V was clipped by 8 bases and J by 0 bases, with 14 bases between them. The germline gives CDR1 SNHLY, CDR2 FYNNEI. This CDR3 is built from 15 residues.

The chain is built from TRBV6-6 and TRBJ1-1; D possibly corresponds to TRBD1 (6 bases). With 5 bases removed from V and 7 bases from J, the gap between germline ends came to 11 bases. CDR3 size: 12 residues. Germline assignment: CDR1 MNHNY and CDR2 SVGAGI (reference sequence). The CDR3 is CASSVGAIEAFF. CDR3 coding DNA: TGTGCCAGCAGTGTGGGGGCCATTGAAGCTTTCTTT.

The chain is built from TRBV7-2 and TRBJ2-3, with 10 bases lining up with TRBD2. Per the germline V gene, CDR1 is SGHTA and CDR2 is FQGNSA. The junction had 6 bases not matched to a gene; V was cut back by 4 bases and J by 8 bases. The CDR3 runs to 14 residues. The CDR3 is CASSSPSGGGTQYF. The CDR3 nucleotides read TGTGCCAGCAGCTCTCCCAGCGGGGGGGGTACGCAGTATTTT.

This clonotype was observed a handful of times. This chain connects TRBV3-1 to TRBJ1-1; 7 positions agree with TRBD1. The CDR3 has 16 amino acids. Germline V gene lookup returns CDR1 LGHDT and CDR2 YNNKEL (reference sequence). With V trimmed by 6 bases and J by 0 bases, 10 bases remained unmatched. CDR3 loop: CASRGEGGGLNTEAFF. DNA for the CDR3: TGTGCCAGCAGAGGTGAAGGAGGGGGCCTGAACACTGAAGCTTTCTTT.

In this sample, this clonotype turned up a few times. The J gene is TRBJ1-2, the V gene TRBV7-2; D not certain. Trimming took off 5 bases at V and 10 bases at J, with 20 bases between the two ends. The germline V gene has CDR1 SGHTA and CDR2 FQGNSA. The CDR3 runs 14 residues. The CDR3 bases are TGTGCCAGCAGCCCGCCGTGGGAACCGAAGATCTACACCTTC. Translated, it gives CASSPPWEPKIYTF.

There are a few counts of this clonotype. The chain employs TRBV4-3 and TRBJ2-5; no definite D call. CDR3 length: 15 amino acids. The germline CDR1 and CDR2 sequences are LGHNA and YSLEER. Trimming stripped 0 bases from V and 1 base from J, with 9 bases between. The CDR3 region is CASSQDHTLQETQYF. In nucleotides, the CDR3 is TGCGCCAGCAGCCAAGATCACACACTCCAAGAGACCCAGTACTTC.

The gene calls are TRBV4-3 and TRBJ2-3; 8 nucleotides line up with TRBD2. Germline loops: CDR1 LGHNA, CDR2 YSLEER. With V trimmed by 3 bases and J by 2 bases, 10 bases remained unmatched. This CDR3 comprises 17 residues. CDR3 nucleotides: TGCGCCAGCAGCCAGGAACCAAGCGGGAGCCTCACAGATACGCAGTATTTT. This codes for CASSQEPSGSLTDTQYF.

This clonotype showed up just a few times. This rearrangement joins TRBV27 to TRBJ2-3; weak D call: TRBD2 (6 bases). Trimming pared 5 bases from V and 1 base from J, leaving 16 bases between. This CDR3 is built from 16 residues. Germline V gene data show CDR1 as MNHEY and CDR2 as SMNVEV (reference sequence). The CDR3 reads CASSPIAEMRTDTQYF. CDR3 bases: TGTGCCAGCAGTCCAATAGCGGAGATGCGCACAGATACGCAGTATTTT.

This chain links TRBV29-1 with TRBJ2-1, with 12 bases identical to TRBD2. The V gene end was trimmed by 7 bases and the J gene end by 4 bases; junction bases not matched to a gene: 5. The CDR3 sequence is 14 residues long. Germline lookup yields CDR1 SQVTM and CDR2 ANQGSEA. CDR3 protein: CSAQTSGGYNEQFF. CDR3 DNA: TGCAGCGCCCAGACTAGCGGGGGTTACAATGAGCAGTTCTTC.